This TCR beta chain emerged from a study of blood T cells in healthy people across ages. A J-beta primer mix and a sample-barcoded 5' primer were used in a second PCR of roughly 7 to 12 cycles. TCRdb re-derived calls from the 5' RACE reads in MiXCR, one entry per CDR3 protein. The table lists approximately 1,700,000 distinct CDR3 sequences, about 39% of them singletons. Germline-derived CDR1 and CDR2 are DFQATT and SNEGSKA (reference sequence). V lost 5 bases, J lost 2 bases, and 17 bases lay in between. The CDR3 is 15 amino acids. Sample: blood. The V and J genes are TRBV20-1 and TRBJ2-3; perhaps TRBD2 as D (5 bases). The receptor's source is a human donor in good health. CDR3 coding DNA: TGCAGTGCTTCAGGCGTAGCGTACGACACAGATACGCAGTATTTT. Translation: CSASGVAYDTDTQYF.